This record looks at one T cell receptor beta chain sequence and its context. The sample comes from a study of T cells after yellow fever vaccination. A universal primer site and UMIs were added as TCR cDNA was made by 5'RACE template switching. In TCRdb, the 5' RACE reads were re-called with MiXCR into one record per CDR3 protein. The repertoire holds about 160,000 distinct CDR3 sequences, 6% to 7.5% seen once, with about 2.5% in the top ten. Per the germline V gene, CDR1 is DFQATT and CDR2 is SNEGSKA (reference sequence). V was cut by 0 bases and J by 3 bases, with 12 bases left in between. The CDR3 has 15 residues.

The sequence derives from a man aged 18 to 30 who received the YFV17D yellow fever vaccine. The chain recombines TRBV20-1 with TRBJ1-5; possibly TRBD1 for D (5 bases). The sequences come from CD4+ T cells sorted from PBMCs, collected around 5 days after the first yellow fever vaccination. This chain's CDR3 is CSARDRVSYNQPQHF. In nucleotides, the CDR3 is TGCAGTGCTAGAGACAGGGTTTCGTACAATCAGCCCCAGCATTTT.